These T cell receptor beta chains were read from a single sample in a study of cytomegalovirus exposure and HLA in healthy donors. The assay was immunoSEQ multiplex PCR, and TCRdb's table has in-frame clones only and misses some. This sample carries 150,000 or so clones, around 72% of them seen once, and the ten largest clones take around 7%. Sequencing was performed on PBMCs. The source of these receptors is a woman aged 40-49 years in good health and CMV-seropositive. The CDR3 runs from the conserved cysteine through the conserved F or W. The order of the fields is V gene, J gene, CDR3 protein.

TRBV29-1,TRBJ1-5,CSVGDFQPQHF
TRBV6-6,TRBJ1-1,CASSYPTGYPEAFF
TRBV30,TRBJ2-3,CAWSLRGTDTQYF
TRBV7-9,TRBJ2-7,CASSLAMGQHYEQYF
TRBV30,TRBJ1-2,CAWGGSNYGYTF
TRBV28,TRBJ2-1,CASSPQGNGYNEQFF
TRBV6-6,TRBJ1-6,CASSYPPRSPLHF
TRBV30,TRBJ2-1,CAWGDYEQFF
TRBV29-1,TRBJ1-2,CSVAGGAASGYTF
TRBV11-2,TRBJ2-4,CASSLGTGDFSNSQYF
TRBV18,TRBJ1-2,CASSHTPQNGYTF
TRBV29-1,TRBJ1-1,CSVGGGAMNTEAFF
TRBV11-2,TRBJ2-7,CASSLDTYYEQYF
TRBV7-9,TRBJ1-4,CSSSFLGGANEKLFF